This TCR beta chain was profiled in a study of vaccination effects on CD4 cells after COVID-19. Study results and caveats: Clones arising from infection and from vaccination showed marked clonal contraction late after vaccination.

About this clone: The antigen remains unidentified.

V was cut by 1 base and J by 3 bases, with 9 bases left in between. Germline CDR1 SGDLS, CDR2 YYNGEE. This CDR3 has 14 amino acids. Generated by immunoSEQ multiplex PCR, the TCRdb table keeps only in-frame clones and is missing some. This sample yields 40,000 to 50,000 clones, of which about 76% are seen a single time; about 15% belongs to the top ten. Ahead of sequencing, the ViraFEST assay grew antigen-specific CD4+ T cells using viral peptide pools. Isolation of CD4+ T cells took place after nine to ten days of culture. The vaccine given was either BNT162b2 or mRNA-1273, in two doses. The TCR was taken from a human donor who received a COVID-19 vaccine. The sequencing here drew on CD4+ T cells from PBMCs cultured with HCoV-OC43 spike peptides, taken after COVID-19 vaccination. Subset reported: HCoV-OC43 spike overlapping peptide pool stimulation. The chain uses TRBV9 and TRBJ2-3; maybe TRBD2 (5 bases). CDR3 sequence: CASSVSPGTDTQYF. CDR3 bases: TGTGCCAGCAGCGTATCTCCGGGGACAGATACGCAGTATTTT.